This record concerns one T cell receptor beta chain sequence. The source of the sample is a study of control samples from healthy donors and cancer patients. Sequencing was performed with immunoSEQ multiplex PCR; in TCRdb, only in-frame clones are kept and a portion is missing. The data contain approximately 170,000 clones, about 93% of them singletons. V was cut by 1 base and J by 5 bases, with 11 bases left in between. The length of the CDR3 is 14 residues. The germline V gene has CDR1 SGHAT and CDR2 FQNNGV. The specimen was blood. The chain joins TRBV11-2 to TRBJ1-1, with unresolved D. The TCR originated in a woman in her 30s in good health. The CDR3 here is CASSLGSSLTEAFF. In DNA, the CDR3 is TGTGCCAGCAGCTTAGGATCGAGCTTAACTGAAGCTTTCTTT.